This TCR beta chain is from a study of blood T cell repertoires in COVID-19. Assay: immunoSEQ multiplex PCR; the TCRdb copy retains only in-frame clones and omits some. The table shows fewer than 200,000 clones, with about 76% occurring only once. The V and J ends lost 0 bases and 4 bases, in that order; junction bases with no gene match: 8. The length of the CDR3 is 16 residues. CDR1 is MNHNY and CDR2 is SVGAGI in the germline V gene (reference sequence). Sequencing was performed on peripheral blood. This chain links TRBV6-6 with TRBJ2-7; TRBD1 aligns across 8 bases. The receptor's source is a woman aged 45 to 65 with active or convalescent COVID-19. The CDR3 DNA reads TGTGCCAGCAGTTACTCGACAGGACAGGGCAGGTACGAGCAGTACTTC. Translating gives CASSYSTGQGRYEQYF.